Described below is a single T cell receptor beta chain sequence and its context. The CDR3 has 15 residues. Losses at the gene ends were 0 bases for V and 3 bases for J; bases not matched to a gene: 4. Germline CDR1 reads WNHNN; CDR2 reads SYGVQD (reference sequence). The assay was immunoSEQ multiplex PCR, and TCRdb's table has in-frame clones only and misses some. The sample comprises 120,000 to 150,000 clones, 65% to 85% of which are singletons, and over 7% rests with the top ten. This sample is drawn from a study of blood T cell repertoires in COVID-19. Sequencing used peripheral blood. The chain couples TRBV10-1 to TRBJ1-1, with TRBD1 matching 7 bases. This sequence originates from a man aged 50-60 years with active or convalescent COVID-19. The CDR3, as DNA: TGCGCCAGCAGTGAGTCCCAGGGGGTGGACACTGAAGCTTTCTTT. This translates into CASSESQGVDTEAFF.